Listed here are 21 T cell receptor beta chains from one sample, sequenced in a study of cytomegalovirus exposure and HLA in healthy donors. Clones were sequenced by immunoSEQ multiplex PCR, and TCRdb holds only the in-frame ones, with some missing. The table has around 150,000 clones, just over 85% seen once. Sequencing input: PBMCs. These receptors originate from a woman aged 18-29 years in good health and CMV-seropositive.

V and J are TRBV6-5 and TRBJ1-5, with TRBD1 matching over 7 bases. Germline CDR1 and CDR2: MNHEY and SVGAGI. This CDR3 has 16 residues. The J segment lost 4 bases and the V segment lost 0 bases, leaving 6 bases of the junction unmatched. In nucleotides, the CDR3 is TGTGCCAGCAGTTACTCCCGGGACAGTAGTAATCAGCCCCAGCATTTT. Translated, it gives CASSYSRDSSNQPQHF.

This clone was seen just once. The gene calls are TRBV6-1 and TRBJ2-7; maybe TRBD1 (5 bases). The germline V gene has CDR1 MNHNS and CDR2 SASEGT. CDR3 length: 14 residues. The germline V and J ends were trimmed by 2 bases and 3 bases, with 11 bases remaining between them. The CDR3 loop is CASSEMPGNYEQYF. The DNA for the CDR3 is TGTGCCAGCAGTGAAATGCCAGGGAACTACGAGCAGTACTTC.

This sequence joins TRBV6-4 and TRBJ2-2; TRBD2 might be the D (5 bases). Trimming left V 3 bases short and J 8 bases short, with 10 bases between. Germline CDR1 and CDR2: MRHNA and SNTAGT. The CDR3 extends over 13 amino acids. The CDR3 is CASSEGSLGELFF. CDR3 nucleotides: TGTGCCAGCAGTGAAGGGAGTTTGGGGGAGCTGTTTTTT.

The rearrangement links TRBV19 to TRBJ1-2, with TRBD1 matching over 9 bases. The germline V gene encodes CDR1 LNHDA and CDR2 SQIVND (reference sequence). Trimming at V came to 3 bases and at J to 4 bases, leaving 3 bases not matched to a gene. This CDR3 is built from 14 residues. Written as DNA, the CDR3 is TGTGCCAGTAGTATTGGGACAGGGACCTATGGCTACACCTTC. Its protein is CASSIGTGTYGYTF.

CDR3: CASSLGTGVNEQFF. Here the CDR3 DNA reads TGTGCCAGCAGCTTGGGGACAGGAGTCAATGAGCAGTTCTTC. V gene TRBV9 combines with J gene TRBJ2-1, with TRBD1 identical over 8 bases. This CDR3 comprises 14 residues. J lost 6 bases, V lost 4 bases, and 6 bases had no gene match. The V gene's germline CDR1 is SGDLS and CDR2 YYNGEE.

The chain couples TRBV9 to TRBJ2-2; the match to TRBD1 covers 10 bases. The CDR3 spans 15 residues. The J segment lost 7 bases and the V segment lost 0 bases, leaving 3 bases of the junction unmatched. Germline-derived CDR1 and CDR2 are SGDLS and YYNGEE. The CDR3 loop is CASSVGTGGYGELFF. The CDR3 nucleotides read TGTGCCAGCAGCGTAGGGACAGGGGGATACGGGGAGCTGTTTTTT. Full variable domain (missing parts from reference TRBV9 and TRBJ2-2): DSGVTQTPKHLITATGQRVTLRCSPRSGDLSVYWYQQSLDQGLQFLIQYYNGEERAKGNILERFSAQQFPDLHSELNLSSLELGDSALYFCASSVGTGGYGELFFGEGSRLTVL.

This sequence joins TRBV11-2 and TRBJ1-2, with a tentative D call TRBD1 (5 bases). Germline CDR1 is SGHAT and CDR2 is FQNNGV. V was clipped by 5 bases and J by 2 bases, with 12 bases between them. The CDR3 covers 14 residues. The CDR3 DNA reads TGTGCCAGCAGCCACTTAAGGGGCAACTATGGCTACACCTTC. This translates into CASSHLRGNYGYTF.

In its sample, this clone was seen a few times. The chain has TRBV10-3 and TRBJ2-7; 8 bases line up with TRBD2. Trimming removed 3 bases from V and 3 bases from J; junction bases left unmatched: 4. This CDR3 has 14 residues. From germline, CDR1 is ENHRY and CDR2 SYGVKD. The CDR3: CAISESGSLYEQYF. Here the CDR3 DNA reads TGTGCCATCAGTGAAAGCGGGAGCCTCTACGAGCAGTACTTC.

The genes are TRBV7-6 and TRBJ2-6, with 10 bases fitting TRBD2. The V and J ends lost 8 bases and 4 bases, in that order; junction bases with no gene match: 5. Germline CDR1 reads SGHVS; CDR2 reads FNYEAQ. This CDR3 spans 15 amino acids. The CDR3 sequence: CASAPTSGGANVLTF. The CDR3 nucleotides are TGTGCCAGCGCTCCGACTAGCGGGGGGGCCAACGTCCTGACTTTC.

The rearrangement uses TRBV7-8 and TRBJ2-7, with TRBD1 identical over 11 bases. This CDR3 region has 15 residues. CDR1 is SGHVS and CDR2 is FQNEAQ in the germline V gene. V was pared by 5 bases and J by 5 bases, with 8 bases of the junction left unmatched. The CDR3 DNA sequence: TGTGCCAGCAGCCCCAGGACAGGGGGCAGAAACGAGCAGTACTTC. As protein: CASSPRTGGRNEQYF.

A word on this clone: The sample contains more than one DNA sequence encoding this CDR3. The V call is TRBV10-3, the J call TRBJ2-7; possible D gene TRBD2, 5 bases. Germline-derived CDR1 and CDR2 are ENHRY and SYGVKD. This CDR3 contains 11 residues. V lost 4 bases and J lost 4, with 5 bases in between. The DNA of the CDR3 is TGTGCCATCAGTGGAGGGTACGAGCAGTACTTC. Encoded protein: CAISGGYEQYF.

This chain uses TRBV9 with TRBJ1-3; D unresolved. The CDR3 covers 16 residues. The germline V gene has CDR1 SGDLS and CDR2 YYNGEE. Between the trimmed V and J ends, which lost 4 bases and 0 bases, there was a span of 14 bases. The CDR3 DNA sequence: TGTGCCAGCAGCTATAGCACACGGGGCTCTGGAAACACCATATATTTT. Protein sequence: CASSYSTRGSGNTIYF. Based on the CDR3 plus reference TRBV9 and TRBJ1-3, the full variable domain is DSGVTQTPKHLITATGQRVTLRCSPRSGDLSVYWYQQSLDQGLQFLIQYYNGEERAKGNILERFSAQQFPDLHSELNLSSLELGDSALYFCASSYSTRGSGNTIYFGEGSWLTVV.

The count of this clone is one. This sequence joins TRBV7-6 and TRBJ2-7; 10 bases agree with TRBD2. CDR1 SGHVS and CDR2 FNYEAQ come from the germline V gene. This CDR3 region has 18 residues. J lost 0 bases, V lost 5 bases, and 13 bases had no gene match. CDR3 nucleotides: TGTGCCAGCAGCCACTCCGGGACTAGCGCGTCAAACTCCTACGAGCAGTACTTC. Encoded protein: CASSHSGTSASNSYEQYF. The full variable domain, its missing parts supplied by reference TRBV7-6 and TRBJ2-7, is GAGVSQSPRYKVTKRGQDVALRCDPISGHVSLYWYRQALGQGPEFLTYFNYEAQQDKSGLPNDRFSAERPEGSISTLTIQRTEQRDSAMYRCASSHSGTSASNSYEQYFGPGTRLTVT.

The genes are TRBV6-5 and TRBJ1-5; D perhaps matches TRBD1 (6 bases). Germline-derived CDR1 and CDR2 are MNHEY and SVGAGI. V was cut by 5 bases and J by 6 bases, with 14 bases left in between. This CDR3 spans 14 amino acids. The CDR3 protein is CASSRRGAGQPQHF. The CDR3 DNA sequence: TGTGCCAGCAGTCGGCGGGGGGCGGGTCAGCCCCAGCATTTT.

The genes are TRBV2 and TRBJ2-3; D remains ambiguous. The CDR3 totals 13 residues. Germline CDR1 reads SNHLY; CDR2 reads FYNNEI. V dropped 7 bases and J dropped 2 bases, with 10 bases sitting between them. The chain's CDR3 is CASTQQYTDTQYF. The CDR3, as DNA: TGTGCCAGCACTCAACAATACACAGATACGCAGTATTTT. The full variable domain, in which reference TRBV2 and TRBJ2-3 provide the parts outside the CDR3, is EPEVTQTPSHQVTQMGQEVILRCVPISNHLYFYWYRQILGQKVEFLVSFYNNEISEKSEIFDDQFSVERPDGSNFTLKIRSTKLEDSAMYFCASTQQYTDTQYFGPGTRLTVL.

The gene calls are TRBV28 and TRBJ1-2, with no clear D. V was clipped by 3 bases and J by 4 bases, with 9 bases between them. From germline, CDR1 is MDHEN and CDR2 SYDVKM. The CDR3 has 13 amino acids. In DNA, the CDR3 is TGTGCCAGCAGTTTCAGGTCACTCTATGGCTACACCTTC. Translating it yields CASSFRSLYGYTF.

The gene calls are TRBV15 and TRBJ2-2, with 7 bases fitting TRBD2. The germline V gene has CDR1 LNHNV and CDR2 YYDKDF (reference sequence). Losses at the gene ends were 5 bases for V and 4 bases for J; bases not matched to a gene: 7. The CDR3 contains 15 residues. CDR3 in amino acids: CATSVGSGVTGELFF. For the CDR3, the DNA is TGTGCCACCAGCGTCGGGAGCGGGGTCACCGGGGAGCTGTTTTTT.

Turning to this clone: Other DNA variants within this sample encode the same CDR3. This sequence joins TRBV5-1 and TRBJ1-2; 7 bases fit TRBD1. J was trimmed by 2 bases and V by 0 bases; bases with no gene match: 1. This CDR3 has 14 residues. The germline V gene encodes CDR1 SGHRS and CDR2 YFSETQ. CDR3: CASSLGQGNYGYTF. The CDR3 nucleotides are TGCGCCAGCAGCTTGGGACAGGGAAACTATGGCTACACCTTC.

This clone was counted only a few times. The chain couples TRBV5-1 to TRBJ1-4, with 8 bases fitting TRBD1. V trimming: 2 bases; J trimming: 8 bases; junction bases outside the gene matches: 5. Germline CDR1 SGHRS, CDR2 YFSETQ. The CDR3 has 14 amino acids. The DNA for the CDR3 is TGCGCCAGCAGCTTCGGACAGGGCGGGGAAAAACTGTTTTTT. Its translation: CASSFGQGGEKLFF.

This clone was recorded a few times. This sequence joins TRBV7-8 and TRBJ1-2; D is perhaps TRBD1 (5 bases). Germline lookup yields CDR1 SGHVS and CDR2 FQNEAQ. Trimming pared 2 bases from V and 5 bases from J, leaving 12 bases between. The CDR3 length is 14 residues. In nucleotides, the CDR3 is TGTGCCAGCAGCTTATGGCAGGGTGGTTATGGCTACACCTTC. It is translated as CASSLWQGGYGYTF.

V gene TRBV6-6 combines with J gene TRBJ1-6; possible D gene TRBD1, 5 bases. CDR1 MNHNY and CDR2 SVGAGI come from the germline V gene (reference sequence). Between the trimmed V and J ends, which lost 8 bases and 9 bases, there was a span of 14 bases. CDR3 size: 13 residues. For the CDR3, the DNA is TGTGCCAGCCGGGCCAGGGAGGGTTCACCCCTCCACTTT. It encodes CASRAREGSPLHF.